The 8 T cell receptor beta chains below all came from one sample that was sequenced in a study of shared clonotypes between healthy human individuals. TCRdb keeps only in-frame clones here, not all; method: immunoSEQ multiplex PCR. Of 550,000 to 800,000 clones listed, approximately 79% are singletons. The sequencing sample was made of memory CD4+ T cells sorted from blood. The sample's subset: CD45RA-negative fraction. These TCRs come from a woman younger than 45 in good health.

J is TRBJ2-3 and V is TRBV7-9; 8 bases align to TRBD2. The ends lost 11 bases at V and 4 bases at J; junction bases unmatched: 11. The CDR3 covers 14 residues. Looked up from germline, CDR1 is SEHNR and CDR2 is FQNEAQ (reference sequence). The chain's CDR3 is CAFNQAGVPDTQYF. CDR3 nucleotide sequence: TGTGCCTTCAACCAAGCGGGAGTTCCAGATACGCAGTATTTT.

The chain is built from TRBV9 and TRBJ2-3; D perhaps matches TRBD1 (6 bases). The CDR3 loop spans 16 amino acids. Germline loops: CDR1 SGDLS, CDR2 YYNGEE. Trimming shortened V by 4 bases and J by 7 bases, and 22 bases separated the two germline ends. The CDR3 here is CASSPRKGVRDHTQYF. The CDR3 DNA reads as TGTGCCAGCAGCCCGCGAAAGGGGGTTAGGGACCATACGCAGTATTTT.

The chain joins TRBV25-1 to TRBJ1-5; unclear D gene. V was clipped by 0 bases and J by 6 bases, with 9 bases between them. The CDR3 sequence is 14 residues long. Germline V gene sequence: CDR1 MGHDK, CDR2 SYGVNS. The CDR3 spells CASSEYVEGQPQHF. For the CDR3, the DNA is TGTGCCAGCAGTGAATATGTAGAGGGTCAGCCCCAGCATTTT.

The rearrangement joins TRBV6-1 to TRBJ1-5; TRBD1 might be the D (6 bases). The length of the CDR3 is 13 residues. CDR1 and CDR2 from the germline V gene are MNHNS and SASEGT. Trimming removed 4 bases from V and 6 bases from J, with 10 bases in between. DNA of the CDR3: TGTGCCAGCAGTGCCCAGGGGACTCAGCCCCAGCATTTT. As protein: CASSAQGTQPQHF.

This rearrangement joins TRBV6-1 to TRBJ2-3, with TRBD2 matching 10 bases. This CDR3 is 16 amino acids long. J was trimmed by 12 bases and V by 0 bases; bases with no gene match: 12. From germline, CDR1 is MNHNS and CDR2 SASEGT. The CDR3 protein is CASSEALGGLADGQYF. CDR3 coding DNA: TGTGCCAGCAGTGAAGCGTTGGGCGGACTAGCGGACGGACAGTATTTT.

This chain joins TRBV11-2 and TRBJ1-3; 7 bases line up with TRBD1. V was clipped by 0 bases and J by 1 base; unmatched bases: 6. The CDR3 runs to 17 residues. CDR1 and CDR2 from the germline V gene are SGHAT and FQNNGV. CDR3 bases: TGTGCCAGCAGCTTAGACGCCAGGGGGACGTCTGGAAACACCATATATTTT. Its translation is CASSLDARGTSGNTIYF.

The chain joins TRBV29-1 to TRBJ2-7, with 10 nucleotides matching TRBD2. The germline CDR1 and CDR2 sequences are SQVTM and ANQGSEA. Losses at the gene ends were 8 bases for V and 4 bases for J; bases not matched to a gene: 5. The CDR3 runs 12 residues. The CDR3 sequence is CSTRTSGYEQYF. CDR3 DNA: TGCAGCACGAGGACTAGCGGTTACGAGCAGTACTTC.

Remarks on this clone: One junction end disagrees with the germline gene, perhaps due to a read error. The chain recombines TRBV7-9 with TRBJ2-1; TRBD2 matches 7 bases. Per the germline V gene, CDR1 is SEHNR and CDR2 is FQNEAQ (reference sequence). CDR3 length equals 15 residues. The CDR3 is CASSLADLGSNEQFF. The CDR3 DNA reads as TGTGCCAGCAGCCTAGCGGACTTAGGTAGCAATGAGCAGTTCTTC.